Reported below is one TCR beta chain. The clone's antigen remains unknown. Qualities for individual bases were not recorded, and no much larger clone is one base off. This specimen belongs to a study of T cell responses to AZD1222 COVID-19 vaccine (dated by TCRdb to the early 2020s). About the study as a whole: AZD1222 recipients given second doses at about 4 weeks or at about 12 weeks were pooled, since spike-specific TCR depth and breadth were not found to differ between the two schedules. Trial participants were enrolled by age into subgroups of 18-55, 56-69 and 70-plus years, and around 150, 29 and 61 TCR-sequenced participants, respectively, were included in these subgroups. A total of around 240 trial participants underwent TCR sequencing, of whom about 200 had received two doses of AZD1222 and about 26 had received two doses of the MenACWY control vaccine.

What the work shows at the level of the full study, not this receptor alone: Reportedly, almost half of the unique spike-specific TCRs recognized epitopes lying outside the regions that are mutated in the B.1.351 and B.1.1.7 variants. Most participants were white British and females outnumbered males, and the authors suggested that clonal diversity may have been underestimated. The 56-69-year group was small, and its depth increase did not reach significance, likely because of low power. After two AZD1222 doses, spike-specific TCR breadth and depth were significantly higher than at day 0 and than in MenACWY recipients. CD4 TCRs associated with the vaccine covered the entire spike protein, and the dominant responses were in regions 160-218 and 743-854. Only six or seven AZD1222 recipients were SARS-CoV-2 seropositive at baseline, limiting conclusions about previously exposed vaccinees. Because no day 14 peak-response samples were available, the repertoires could be characterized only after the peak T cell response.

The CDR3 regions of human TCRbeta chains were subjected to immunosequencing. The paper's processing steps were these. Repertoire TCRs were checked for matches against a reference library of SARS-CoV-2-specific TCRs that had been generated using the MIRA antigen-specificity platform. Breadth was defined as the fraction of unique TCRs that were SARS-CoV-2-associated, and depth was defined as the fraction of total T cells that were SARS-CoV-2-associated. Each spike-specific TCR was assigned to its reactive spike region and to a CD4 or CD8 class using the MIRA data. Log10-transformed breadth and depth values were compared by one-way ANOVA with Sidak's multiple comparisons tests. As stored in TCRdb, this immuneACCESS dataset retains in-frame rearrangements with V and J assigned. A fraction of the clones does not appear; measured against another copy, unresolved V genes explain less than half of the discrepancy, and the remainder lacks a known reason. V and J calls and clone size are given by that table; D and trimming were obtained from the DNA. This sample comprises roughly 67,000 clones, approximately 88% of them detected only once. Around 19% of the sample comes from the top ten.

V is clipped by 0 bases and J by 2 bases, and the sequence between their germline boundaries is 8 bases long. There are 14 amino acids in the CDR3, from cysteine to phenylalanine inclusive. This entry keeps only the CDR3 DNA: 42 bases, framed from base 1. Sequences MNHEY (CDR1) and SMNVEV (CDR2) are obtained from the germline V gene (reference sequence). The time point tag for this specimen amounts to: baseline before first vaccination. The vaccinee samples were drawn from two UK trials, COV001 and COV002, one of which was a single-blind randomized controlled phase 2/3 trial testing AZD1222 (ChAdOx1 nCoV-19) in healthy adults. For TCRbeta chain sequencing, PBMC samples from trial participants were taken at day 0 and at day 28 after the second dose.

The chain links TRBV27 with TRBJ2-7, with the D gene not confidently named. This receptor was identified in an adult in good health. The sequences come from peripheral blood, collected on day 0 of AZD1222 vaccination. The DNA sequence is as follows: TGTGCCAGCAGTTTATCGGTGAATACCTACGAGCAGTACTTC. This translates into CASSLSVNTYEQYF.